This T cell receptor (beta chain) was profiled in a study of PD-L1 blockade in urothelial cancer. Whole-study context: Dosed intravenously at 1,200 mg every 3 weeks, atezolizumab was initiated by patients around 2014. Once treatment had started, blood was analyzed at 3 weeks (second dose) and again at 6 weeks.

Germline values: CDR1 SGHDN, CDR2 FVKESK. This CDR3 is built from 14 residues. The V gene lost 1 base and the J gene lost 3 bases, with 10 bases spanning the gap. Sample time point: pretreatment peripheral blood. Every PCR received spiked-in synthetic TCR analog templates. Data came from immunoSEQ multiplex PCR; TCRdb stores just in-frame clones and leaves some out. The sample shows under 50,000 clones, approximately 90% of them seen only once. The V and J genes are TRBV14 and TRBJ2-7, with a weak D call TRBD2 (7 bases). The starting material was PBMCs, obtained around atezolizumab (anti-PD-L1) treatment. The clonotype comes from a woman in her sixties or seventies with urothelial cancer. The CDR3 spells CASSQGGGGYEQYF. The CDR3 DNA follows: TGTGCCAGCAGCCAAGGGGGGGGCGGCTACGAGCAGTACTTC.